A single sample gave rise to the 20 T cell receptor beta chains below, sequenced in a study of T cells in Graves' hyperthyroidism and ophthalmopathy. The TCR beta CDR3 regions underwent amplification using RNA transcripts as the source. The study used the HTBI primer set for a first-round RT-PCR of the TCR CDR3. Each CDR3 protein is one row after TCRdb ran MiXCR on the multiplex PCR reads. The sample has a few hundred thousand distinct CDR3 sequences; about 18% are singletons. The sequencing sample was made of blood. These receptors all stem from a man aged 40-50 years with Graves' hyperthyroidism.

Concerning this clonotype itself: A read error may explain this, as a much larger clone is one base away. This chain links TRBV2 with TRBJ1-1, with 7 nucleotides matching TRBD1. Germline CDR1 reads SNHLY; CDR2 reads FYNNEI. The CDR3 is 11 amino acids. The CDR3 sequence is CTSSPQGEAFF. The DNA of the CDR3 is TGTACCAGCAGTCCACAGGGGGAAGCTTTCTTT.

In this sample, this clonotype turned up many times. This chain connects TRBV28 to TRBJ2-1; D is perhaps TRBD1 (5 bases). CDR3 length equals 16 residues. V lost 7 bases to trimming and J lost 3 bases, with 19 bases between them. Germline assignment: CDR1 MDHEN and CDR2 SYDVKM. CDR3 nucleotide sequence: TGTGCCAGCACTCCCCACGGAGACAGTTTCTACAATGAGCAGTTCTTC. Translating it yields CASTPHGDSFYNEQFF.

This clonotype was observed at least ten times. The chain employs TRBV2 and TRBJ1-2, with D hard to call. This CDR3 contains 15 residues. Germline CDR1 is SNHLY and CDR2 is FYNNEI. V gave up 1 base and J gave up 2 bases, with 11 bases separating them. The CDR3 is CASSEEGRVNYGYTF. CDR3 in DNA: TGTGCCAGCAGTGAAGAGGGAAGGGTGAACTATGGCTACACCTTC.

The genes are TRBV2 and TRBJ2-7; TRBD1 is a possible D gene (6 bases). This CDR3 contains 14 residues. Germline values: CDR1 SNHLY, CDR2 FYNNEI. Trimming took off 5 bases at V and 3 bases at J, with 14 bases between the two ends. The CDR3 loop reads CASSLQDRRYEQYF. Written as DNA, the CDR3 is TGTGCCAGCAGTTTGCAGGACAGACGCTACGAGCAGTACTTC.

This clonotype was seen at least ten times. CDR3 bases: TGTGCCAGCACCACCGCGGGGACAGAACTGGGAGAGACCCAGTACTTC. Residues: CASTTAGTELGETQYF. The V call is TRBV28, the J call TRBJ2-5; TRBD1 might be the D (7 bases). The CDR3 contains 16 residues. V dropped 7 bases and J dropped 4 bases, with 22 bases sitting between them. Germline values: CDR1 MDHEN, CDR2 SYDVKM.

V gene TRBV7-2 combines with J gene TRBJ1-4; D call uncertain. Trimming took 5 bases from V and 10 from J, leaving 14 bases between them. Germline CDR1 SGHTA, CDR2 FQGNSA. The CDR3 sequence is 13 residues long. CDR3 DNA sequence: TGTGCCAGCAGCCCCACAGTCTCCTTAAAACTGTTTTTT. Its translation: CASSPTVSLKLFF.

V usage is TRBV18 and J usage is TRBJ1-1; D not resolved. CDR1 and CDR2 from the germline V gene are KGHSH and LQKENI. V lost 3 bases and J 4 bases, leaving 15 bases between the germline ends. The CDR3 totals 15 residues. The CDR3 sequence is CASSPFGVQSTEAFF. The CDR3 DNA reads TGTGCCAGCTCACCCTTCGGGGTCCAGAGCACTGAAGCTTTCTTT.

The table lists this clonotype with many counts. The genes are TRBV3-1 and TRBJ2-5, with D uncertain. From germline, CDR1 is LGHDT and CDR2 YNNKEL (reference sequence). Trimming cost V 0 bases and J 4 bases, with 3 bases left between them. This CDR3 has 12 amino acids. The CDR3 DNA follows: TGTGCCAGCAGCCAAGATCGAGAGACCCAGTACTTC. Its protein product is CASSQDRETQYF.

V gene TRBV4-1 combines with J gene TRBJ1-5; the D is unclear. Germline V gene sequence: CDR1 MGHRA, CDR2 YSYEKL. CDR3 length: 14 amino acids. Deletions cut 4 bases from V and 7 bases from J, with 14 bases between. The CDR3 here is CASSPITQGQPQHF. The CDR3 DNA reads TGCGCCAGCAGCCCTATAACCCAAGGGCAGCCCCAGCATTTT.

This clonotype occurred many times. The chain couples TRBV20-1 to TRBJ1-2; D is unresolved. With 3 bases removed from V and 8 bases from J, the gap between germline ends came to 19 bases. The germline V gene has CDR1 DFQATT and CDR2 SNEGSKA (reference sequence). The length of the CDR3 is 14 residues. The CDR3 loop is CSARLEGNSGGYTF. DNA of the CDR3: TGCAGTGCTAGGCTGGAGGGCAACTCGGGGGGCTACACCTTC.

This clonotype has just a few counts. This chain links TRBV9 with TRBJ1-6; D is uncertain. The CDR3 extends over 16 amino acids. Trimming stripped 0 bases from V and 4 bases from J, with 11 bases between. Germline CDR1 is SGDLS and CDR2 is YYNGEE. The CDR3 region has the DNA TGTGCCAGCAGCGTAGAAGCGGCCCCTTATAATTCACCCCTCCACTTT. The encoded protein is CASSVEAAPYNSPLHF.

Many counts were recorded for this clonotype. The rearrangement uses TRBV6-2 or TRBV6-3 and TRBJ1-1, with D unclear. This CDR3 region has 14 residues. CDR1 is MNHEY and CDR2 is SVGEGT in the germline V gene. With 0 bases removed from V and 1 base from J, the gap between germline ends came to 6 bases. This CDR3 is CASSYSPGNTEAFF. As DNA, the CDR3 is TGTGCCAGCAGTTACTCGCCCGGGAACACTGAAGCTTTCTTT.

This clonotype was observed at least ten times. The J gene is TRBJ2-5, the V gene TRBV27, with TRBD1 matching over 7 bases. Germline-derived CDR1 and CDR2 are MNHEY and SMNVEV (reference sequence). CDR3 length: 16 amino acids. V was clipped by 4 bases and J by 0 bases; unmatched bases: 8. The CDR3 is CASSSHGTANQETQYF. The CDR3 nucleotides read TGTGCCAGCAGTTCACACGGGACAGCGAACCAAGAGACCCAGTACTTC.

This clonotype was picked up many times. J is TRBJ2-7 and V is TRBV10-2; no clear D. CDR3 length equals 13 residues. The V gene's germline CDR1 is WSHSY and CDR2 SAAADI. Trimming shortened V by 7 bases and J by 0 bases, and 10 bases separated the two germline ends. The CDR3 loop reads CASNPASSYEQYF. CDR3 DNA: TGCGCCAGCAATCCAGCGAGCTCCTACGAGCAGTACTTC.

Ten or more counts support this clonotype. J is TRBJ2-3 and V is TRBV5-1, with 7 bases aligning to TRBD1. Germline values: CDR1 SGHRS, CDR2 YFSETQ. The CDR3 runs 16 residues. V was clipped by 5 bases and J by 3 bases; unmatched bases: 12. CDR3: CASRPTGTVSTDTQYF. Here the CDR3 DNA reads TGCGCCAGCAGACCCACCGGGACAGTCAGTACAGATACGCAGTATTTT.

This clonotype occurred a few times. This chain joins TRBV19 and TRBJ2-7; D unclear. Germline V gene sequence: CDR1 LNHDA, CDR2 SQIVND (reference sequence). Trimming stripped 3 bases from V and 2 bases from J, with 11 bases between. The CDR3 has 14 residues. CDR3 region: CASSMPGGTYEQYF. The CDR3, as DNA: TGTGCCAGTAGTATGCCCGGCGGCACCTACGAGCAGTACTTC.

This clonotype was picked up many times. The gene calls are TRBV20-1 and TRBJ2-7; D gene ambiguous. Trimming cost V 0 bases and J 2 bases, with 11 bases left between them. The CDR3 covers 14 residues. Looked up from germline, CDR1 is DFQATT and CDR2 is SNEGSKA (reference sequence). CDR3 residues: CSARDAPYPYEQYF. DNA for the CDR3: TGCAGTGCTAGAGATGCGCCGTATCCCTACGAGCAGTACTTC.

The chain uses TRBV19 and TRBJ1-1; D may be TRBD1 (5 bases). Trimming removed 6 bases from V and 0 bases from J, with 17 bases in between. CDR3 length equals 16 residues. The germline V gene encodes CDR1 LNHDA and CDR2 SQIVND (reference sequence). The CDR3 coding sequence is TGTGCCAGTAGCCGTACTAATCCAGGGATGAACACTGAAGCTTTCTTT. This translates into CASSRTNPGMNTEAFF.

This clonotype appeared many times. V and J are TRBV11-2 and TRBJ2-3; D is unresolved. Germline CDR1 reads SGHAT; CDR2 reads FQNNGV. The CDR3 has 13 residues. The V end was cut by 5 bases, the J end by 6 bases, with 12 bases between. CDR3: CASSQRQADTQYF. The CDR3 DNA sequence: TGTGCCAGCAGCCAAAGGCAGGCTGATACGCAGTATTTT. The full variable domain, its missing parts supplied by reference TRBV11-2 and TRBJ2-3, is EAGVAQSPRYKIIEKRQSVAFWCNPISGHATLYWYQQILGQGPKLLIQFQNNGVVDDSQLPKDRFSAERLKGVDSTLKIQPAKLEDSAVYLCASSQRQADTQYFGPGTRLTVL.

This clonotype is classed as medium-sized (0.01 to 0.1%). The V gene is TRBV11-2, the J gene TRBJ2-1; 8 bases are a match to TRBD2. The CDR3 contains 15 residues. Trimming took 3 bases from V and 8 from J; bases not matched to a gene: 9. Germline V CDR1 and CDR2: SGHAT, FQNNGV. As DNA, the CDR3 is TGTGCCAGCAGCTTGGGGGCGGGGGGCCGTCATGAGCAGTTCTTC. Its protein product is CASSLGAGGRHEQFF. The variable domain in full, with the rest retrieved from reference TRBV11-2 and TRBJ2-1, is EAGVAQSPRYKIIEKRQSVAFWCNPISGHATLYWYQQILGQGPKLLIQFQNNGVVDDSQLPKDRFSAERLKGVDSTLKIQPAKLEDSAVYLCASSLGAGGRHEQFFGPGTRLTVL.